The next 10 T cell receptor beta chains were all read from a single sample in a study of response to subunit inactivated influenza vaccine. MiXCR, applied by TCRdb to the RT-PCR reads, yields one record per CDR3 protein. The data show hundreds of thousands of distinct CDR3 sequences, around 14% seen once. The specimen comprised PBMCs from blood, sampled about 13 days after vaccination. These receptors originate from a man between 50 and 59 years old who received an inactivated influenza vaccine.

This clonotype has just a few counts. V and J are TRBV11-1 and TRBJ2-5; 9 nucleotides agree with TRBD1. Per germline, CDR1 SGHAT and CDR2 FQDESV (reference sequence). This CDR3 contains 18 residues. V was clipped by 4 bases and J by 1 base; unmatched bases: 13. CDR3 nucleotide sequence: TGTGCCAGCAGCTCTGCGCTCGTTCGGGACAGGGCCCAAGAGACCCAGTACTTC. Encoded protein: CASSSALVRDRAQETQYF.

This clonotype was seen a handful of times. The chain combines TRBV29-1 with TRBJ2-7; D gene uncertain. CDR1 and CDR2 from the germline V gene are SQVTM and ANQGSEA. The CDR3 sequence is 13 residues long. Trimming pared 5 bases from V and 0 bases from J, leaving 11 bases between. CDR3 in amino acids: CSVRIGSSYEQYF. For the CDR3, the DNA is TGCAGCGTTCGCATAGGGTCCTCCTACGAGCAGTACTTC.

The chain uses TRBV11-2 and TRBJ2-2, with D possibly matching TRBD1 (5 bases). CDR3 length equals 16 residues. Trimming left V 2 bases short and J 6 bases short, with 16 bases between. Germline-derived CDR1 and CDR2 are SGHAT and FQNNGV. The CDR3 nucleotides are TGTGCCAGCAGCTTATGGGATCTAGGGGTGGCCGGGGAGCTGTTTTTT. It codes for CASSLWDLGVAGELFF.

In this sample, this clonotype turned up once. The V gene is TRBV7-2, the J gene TRBJ1-4; 11 positions agree with TRBD1. The germline gives CDR1 SGHTA, CDR2 FQGNSA. V lost 5 bases, J lost 7 bases, and 6 bases stayed unmatched. This CDR3 comprises 15 residues. The CDR3 here is CASSTGTGGTEKLFF. In nucleotides, the CDR3 is TGTGCCAGCAGCACGGGGACAGGGGGGACTGAAAAACTGTTTTTT.

The V gene is TRBV7-9, the J gene TRBJ2-7; 10 bases fit TRBD1. The CDR3 runs to 15 residues. After removal of 2 bases from V and 5 bases from J, the junction contained 6 bases not matched to a gene. Germline CDR1 and CDR2: SEHNR and FQNEAQ (reference sequence). The CDR3 nucleotides are TGTGCCAGCAGCTTAATCCGGGACAGGGGCCACGAGCAGTACTTC. Translating gives CASSLIRDRGHEQYF.

This clonotype was counted a few times. This chain links TRBV6-1 with TRBJ2-1; D may match TRBD1 or TRBD2 (5 bases each). V shed 6 bases and J shed 5 bases, with 14 bases lying between them. The CDR3 is made up of 14 amino acids. CDR1 is MNHNS, CDR2 SASEGT, per germline. CDR3 nucleotides: TGTGCCAGCAGCCACGGGACGGTGAACAATGAGCAGTTCTTC. Translation gives CASSHGTVNNEQFF.

This clonotype was counted only a few times. The rearrangement joins TRBV7-2 to TRBJ2-1, with 9 bases matching TRBD2. CDR1 and CDR2 (germline): SGHTA, FQGNSA. V lost 2 bases and J lost 2; bases outside the gene matches: 4. The CDR3 extends over 16 amino acids. CDR3 sequence reads: CASSLNAGGTYNEQFF. In DNA form, the CDR3 reads TGTGCCAGCAGCTTAAACGCGGGGGGGACCTACAATGAGCAGTTCTTC.

The table lists this clonotype with a few counts. The gene calls are TRBV7-2 and TRBJ2-7; 11 nucleotides line up with TRBD1. Looked up from germline, CDR1 is SGHTA and CDR2 is FQGNSA. The CDR3 covers 16 residues. The V gene end was trimmed by 5 bases and the J gene end by 3 bases; junction bases not matched to a gene: 9. In DNA form, the CDR3 reads TGTGCCAGCAGCCCACCTTCCGGGACAGGGGGCTACGAGCAGTACTTC. This sequence encodes CASSPPSGTGGYEQYF.

This clonotype was seen ten or more times. This rearrangement joins TRBV6-2 or TRBV6-3 to TRBJ2-2; D possibly corresponds to TRBD2 (6 bases). The CDR3 runs 13 residues. In germline, CDR1 is MNHEY, CDR2 SVGEGT. The V gene lost 2 bases and the J gene lost 7 bases, with 8 bases spanning the gap. Here the CDR3 reads CASSYTGVGELFF. The CDR3 DNA is TGTGCCAGCAGTTACACGGGGGTCGGGGAGCTGTTTTTT.

This chain uses TRBV4-3 with TRBJ1-2, with D uncertain. The CDR3 extends over 15 amino acids. From germline, CDR1 is LGHNA and CDR2 YSLEER. V lost 0 bases and J lost 8, with 16 bases in between. The CDR3 here is CASSQDEDAYSGYTF. The CDR3 coding sequence is TGCGCCAGCAGCCAAGATGAGGACGCCTACTCGGGCTACACCTTC.